Each of the 9 T cell receptor beta chains below was sequenced from the same sample in a study of blood T cells in healthy people across ages. The use of a sample-barcoded 5' primer and a J-beta primer mix characterized a second PCR of roughly 6 to 11 cycles. A single record per CDR3 protein comes from TCRdb applying MiXCR to the 5' RACE reads. The table has roughly 1,000,000 distinct CDR3 sequences, around 25% seen once; the top ten hold approximately 0.75%. This sample also appeared in a second study, on T cells of mothers and their children.

The sequencing input was blood. These receptors came from a girl aged 2 to 10 in good health.

This clonotype was counted between two and nine times. The chain uses TRBV4-1 and TRBJ2-5, with 11 bases matching TRBD1. The J call may not be correct, given that the DNA end is closer to TRBJ2-1. CDR3 length: 14 amino acids. Germline values: CDR1 MGHRA, CDR2 YSYEKL. The CDR3 loop reads CASSLGQGASEQFF. CDR3 DNA: TGCGCCAGCAGCCTAGGACAGGGGGCATCCGAGCAGTTCTTC.

V gene TRBV12-3 or TRBV12-4 combines with J gene TRBJ2-1; 9 bases are shared with TRBD1. This CDR3 spans 15 amino acids. V trimming: 4 bases; J trimming: 3 bases; junction bases outside the gene matches: 4. CDR3 sequence: CASSSRDRDYNEQFF. In DNA form, the CDR3 reads TGTGCCAGCAGTTCCCGGGACAGGGACTACAATGAGCAGTTCTTC.

This clonotype has just a few counts. The chain couples TRBV9 to TRBJ2-3; D possibly corresponds to TRBD2 (6 bases). Trimming shortened V by 3 bases and J by 3 bases, and 20 bases separated the two germline ends. CDR1 SGDLS and CDR2 YYNGEE come from the germline V gene. The CDR3 is 17 residues long. The CDR3 sequence: CASSAEMRLEVTDTQYF. As DNA, the CDR3 is TGTGCCAGCAGCGCCGAAATGCGACTAGAGGTGACAGATACGCAGTATTTT. The full variable domain, completed using reference TRBV9 and TRBJ2-3, is DSGVTQTPKHLITATGQRVTLRCSPRSGDLSVYWYQQSLDQGLQFLIQYYNGEERAKGNILERFSAQQFPDLHSELNLSSLELGDSALYFCASSAEMRLEVTDTQYFGPGTRLTVL.

This clonotype was observed at least ten times. This chain joins TRBV6-2 or TRBV6-3 and TRBJ1-6; D remains unclear. The germline V and J ends were trimmed by 7 bases and 3 bases, with 25 bases remaining between them. From germline, CDR1 is MNHEY and CDR2 SVGEGT. The CDR3 consists of 19 residues. For the CDR3, the DNA is TGTGCCAGCATGACCAGAGCCAGCCGGGCAGGCTACTATAATTCACCCCTCCACTTT. It encodes CASMTRASRAGYYNSPLHF.

The chain uses TRBV24-1 and TRBJ2-5, with D perhaps given as TRBD1 or TRBD2 (6 bases each). Per germline, CDR1 KGHDR and CDR2 SFDVKD. Trimming shortened V by 3 bases and J by 2 bases, and 9 bases separated the two germline ends. The CDR3 is made up of 14 amino acids. The CDR3 loop reads CATSDPGAQETQYF. Written as DNA, the CDR3 is TGTGCCACCAGTGATCCGGGGGCGCAAGAGACCCAGTACTTC.

This clonotype turned up a few times. The gene calls are TRBV2 and TRBJ2-1; D unclear. Germline V lookup: CDR1 SNHLY, CDR2 FYNNEI. Trimming stripped 3 bases from V and 2 bases from J, with 11 bases between. CDR3 size: 15 residues. As DNA, the CDR3 is TGTGCCAGCAGTGAGGAAGGGCTAGCCTACAATGAGCAGTTCTTC. Its translation: CASSEEGLAYNEQFF. The full variable domain, completed using reference TRBV2 and TRBJ2-1, is EPEVTQTPSHQVTQMGQEVILRCVPISNHLYFYWYRQILGQKVEFLVSFYNNEISEKSEIFDDQFSVERPDGSNFTLKIRSTKLEDSAMYFCASSEEGLAYNEQFFGPGTRLTVL.

This sequence joins TRBV4-2 and TRBJ2-3; 7 bases map to TRBD2. Per germline, CDR1 LGHNA and CDR2 YNFKEQ. J gave up 5 bases and V 1 base, and 9 bases lay outside the gene matches. CDR3 length: 16 residues. The DNA for the CDR3 is TGTGCCAGCAGCCAAGTCGGACGGGGGGTTGAAGATACGCAGTATTTT. It codes for CASSQVGRGVEDTQYF.

The chain combines TRBV4-3 with TRBJ2-2; tentative D call: TRBD2 (6 bases). Per the germline V gene, CDR1 is LGHNA and CDR2 is YSLEER. The CDR3 contains 17 residues. The V and J ends lost 0 bases and 4 bases respectively, with 15 bases between them. The CDR3 is CASSQESPAGPTGELFF. CDR3 in DNA: TGCGCCAGCAGCCAAGAGAGCCCCGCGGGGCCCACCGGGGAGCTGTTTTTT.

The V gene is TRBV5-1, the J gene TRBJ2-5; 9 bases agree with TRBD2. Judging by the DNA end, TRBJ2-7 fits better; the J call may be wrong. There are 15 residues in the CDR3. Germline V gene data show CDR1 as SGHRS and CDR2 as YFSETQ. The CDR3 nucleotides read TGCGCCAGCACCCTAATAGCGGGAGCCTCCTACGAGCAGTACTTC. Translation gives CASTLIAGASYEQYF.